This T cell receptor beta chain stems from a study of T cells in Graves' hyperthyroidism and ophthalmopathy. Study as a whole: Staff took peripheral blood when the initial diagnosis was made, before any treatment began.

This clonotype was seen a handful of times. RNA transcripts yielded amplified TCR beta CDR3 regions. The TCR CDR3 first-round RT-PCR relied on the HTBI primer set. From the multiplex PCR reads, TCRdb called clonotypes with MiXCR, one entry per CDR3 protein. The sample has 600,000 to 850,000 distinct CDR3 sequences, about 17% seen once. With 1 base removed from V and 3 bases from J, the gap between germline ends came to 9 bases. There are 14 residues in the CDR3. Germline CDR1 is SGHTA and CDR2 is FQGNSA. The hyperthyroidism was newly diagnosed and had lasted under 2 months; the patients were aged 18 to 65. Pregnant or lactating patients were excluded, as were those with uncontrolled infection or other autoimmune disease. The blood sample was taken at first hyperthyroidism diagnosis, before any ophthalmopathy symptoms.

This sequence joins TRBV7-2 and TRBJ2-5; D is undetermined. What was sequenced was blood. This clonotype was sampled from a woman aged 50 to 65 with Graves' hyperthyroidism that later progressed to Graves' ophthalmopathy. CDR3 bases: TGTGCCAGCAGCTTAGAGTATCTGGAAGAGACCCAGTACTTC. As protein: CASSLEYLEETQYF.